The T cell receptor (beta chain) described here comes from a study of T-cell reconstitution after alpha-beta-depleted transplantation in children. This clonotype has a handful of counts. For TCRbeta, the library was prepared with unique molecular identifiers. TCRdb processed the PCR reads anew with MiXCR; each CDR3 protein has one entry. The sample holds a few hundred thousand distinct CDR3 sequences, around an eighth seen once. The CDR3 is 20 amino acids. Germline V gene data show CDR1 as SGDLS and CDR2 as YYNGEE. Losses at the gene ends were 0 bases for V and 2 bases for J; bases not matched to a gene: 17.

The specimen comprised PBMCs from the stem cell graft donor, sampled from the stem cell graft. The chain recombines TRBV9 with TRBJ2-3; TRBD2 matches at 8 bases. The sequence was obtained from a human donor who donated a stem cell graft to a child with combined immunodeficiency. In nucleotides, the CDR3 is TGTGCCAGCAGCGTAGCTCCCGGGATAGCGGGGAGAGCTCTCACAGATACGCAGTATTTT. It is translated as CASSVAPGIAGRALTDTQYF.